This T cell receptor (beta chain) was identified during a study of T cell repertoires in cytomegalovirus infection. Study-wide background: Both recently identified HLA-C-restricted and well-studied HLA-B-restricted CMV epitopes were used in the study. Carrying CMV and the relevant HLA type showed in public TCR beta signatures.

The CDR3 consists of 15 residues. Trimming cost V 7 bases and J 0 bases, with 13 bases left between them. CDR1 is MNHNY and CDR2 is SVGAGI in the germline V gene (reference sequence). Study-level findings and limits: Clonotypes of TCR beta that were HLA-C-restricted and CMV-specific dominated the ex vivo response. The cumulative frequency of public TCR beta families distinguished individuals who carried CMV together with the relevant HLA.

Each CDR3 protein is one row after TCRdb ran MiXCR on the reads. The table has hundreds of thousands of distinct CDR3 sequences, more than 25% seen once. About this clonotype: Its antigen is as yet unknown. The final CDR3 position lacks the conserved phenylalanine or tryptophan, pointing to a likely read error.

The source material was cultured CD8+ T cells from PBMCs, sampled from culture after CMV antigen stimulation. The V and J genes are TRBV6-6 and TRBJ1-5; D ambiguous. This clonotype was sampled from a human donor in good health (CMV status not recorded). Some clones in this sample may be carry-over from other donors' samples. The CDR3 nucleotides read TGTGCCAGCAATTCGGACGGTTATAGCAATCAGCCCCAGCATTCT. Encoded protein: CASNSDGYSNQPQHS.